These 15 T cell receptor beta chains originate from one sample sequenced in a study of T-cell memory formation after mild COVID-19. TCRdb reprocessed the 5' RACE reads via MiXCR and lists one record per CDR3 protein. In the table there are 400,000 to 500,000 distinct CDR3 sequences, 20% of which are singletons. Sequencing was done on a sample of PBMCs or a T cell subset sorted from them (not recorded which). These receptors all stem from an adult woman who had mild COVID-19 (a few samples of this study predate the infection). Cell type and time point are not known.

CDR3 bases: TGTGCCAGCAGCCAAGAAGGTCCTAGCGGTTCCTACAATGAGCAGTTCTTC. Protein: CASSQEGPSGSYNEQFF. This chain links TRBV4-2 with TRBJ2-1; 7 positions agree with TRBD2. This CDR3 region has 17 residues. The J segment lost 1 base and the V segment lost 0 bases, leaving 6 bases of the junction unmatched. CDR1 is LGHNA, CDR2 YNFKEQ, per germline.

The chain combines TRBV24-1 with TRBJ1-1; D possibly corresponds to TRBD1 (5 bases). Trimming shortened V by 10 bases and J by 4 bases, and 15 bases separated the two germline ends. Germline V gene data show CDR1 as KGHDR and CDR2 as SFDVKD. The CDR3 sequence is 13 residues long. CDR3 residues: CATSTQGFTEAFF. DNA of the CDR3: TGTGCCACTTCGACCCAGGGTTTCACTGAAGCTTTCTTT.

The sample holds a few counts of this clonotype. V gene TRBV5-1 combines with J gene TRBJ2-2, with D maybe TRBD2 (6 bases). This CDR3 region has 16 residues. The germline gives CDR1 SGHRS, CDR2 YFSETQ. The V and J ends lost 0 bases and 1 base respectively, with 10 bases between them. The CDR3 bases are TGCGCCAGCAGCTTGGAAGGAGGGGTGAACACCGGGGAGCTGTTTTTT. Protein sequence: CASSLEGGVNTGELFF.

This clonotype turned up a few times. The rearrangement joins TRBV4-2 to TRBJ2-7; D not resolved. The CDR3 is 15 amino acids. The V gene's germline CDR1 is LGHNA and CDR2 YNFKEQ. V was cut by 0 bases and J by 5 bases, with 14 bases left in between. Written as DNA, the CDR3 is TGTGCCAGCAGCCAAGATTGGCGGAGTGGCGACGAGCAGTACTTC. It yields the protein CASSQDWRSGDEQYF.

This chain connects TRBV12-3 or TRBV12-4 to TRBJ2-7, with TRBD1 matching over 7 bases. The length of the CDR3 is 13 residues. V lost 6 bases to trimming and J lost 4 bases; unmatched junction nucleotides: 6. The CDR3 sequence is CASRPTGIYEQYF. Here the CDR3 DNA reads TGTGCCAGCAGACCGACAGGGATTTACGAGCAGTACTTC.

This clonotype was observed many times. V and J are TRBV7-9 and TRBJ1-1; 8 bases are shared with TRBD1. Germline CDR1 SEHNR, CDR2 FQNEAQ (reference sequence). V lost 2 bases to trimming and J lost 4 bases; unmatched junction nucleotides: 6. This CDR3 has 15 residues. CDR3 sequence reads: CASSLPTDRATEAFF. CDR3 in DNA: TGTGCCAGCAGCTTACCGACGGACAGGGCCACTGAAGCTTTCTTT.

The gene calls are TRBV29-1 and TRBJ2-7; 9 bases match TRBD1. With V trimmed by 7 bases and J by 3 bases, 7 bases remained unmatched. The V gene's germline CDR1 is SQVTM and CDR2 ANQGSEA. The CDR3 is made up of 13 amino acids. The CDR3 sequence is CSARTGVGYEQYF. CDR3 nucleotide sequence: TGCAGCGCCCGGACAGGGGTCGGCTACGAGCAGTACTTC.

The chain links TRBV3-1 to TRBJ2-5; 9 bases map to TRBD1. The CDR3 is 15 amino acids. V lost 4 bases to trimming and J lost 10 bases; unmatched junction nucleotides: 13. Germline CDR1 reads LGHDT; CDR2 reads YNNKEL (reference sequence). The CDR3: CASSPRDRAHLSQYF. CDR3 nucleotide sequence: TGTGCCAGCAGCCCCCGGGACAGGGCTCATCTGAGCCAGTACTTC.

This chain joins TRBV5-5 and TRBJ1-5; no firm D call. The CDR3 is 17 amino acids. Trimming took 0 bases from V and 5 from J, leaving 18 bases between them. The germline V gene has CDR1 SGHKS and CDR2 YYEKEE (reference sequence). The CDR3 sequence: CASSLAQVRTGYQPQHF. DNA for the CDR3: TGTGCCAGCAGCTTGGCGCAGGTCCGCACGGGCTATCAGCCCCAGCATTTT.

This clonotype was counted at least ten times. CDR3 nucleotides: TGTGCCAGCAGCTTAGCGCATGGAGATACGCAGTATTTT. It yields the protein CASSLAHGDTQYF. The chain uses TRBV7-6 and TRBJ2-3; no firm D call. Germline values: CDR1 SGHVS, CDR2 FNYEAQ. This CDR3 has 13 residues. Trimming removed 0 bases from V and 5 bases from J, with 6 bases in between.

This clonotype was observed a handful of times. The chain links TRBV5-1 to TRBJ1-1, with TRBD1 identical over 7 bases. From germline, CDR1 is SGHRS and CDR2 YFSETQ. This CDR3 spans 14 amino acids. V shed 3 bases and J 5 bases; nucleotides not matched to a gene: 7. The CDR3 region is CASSSARGKTEAFF. CDR3 nucleotides: TGCGCCAGCAGCTCGGCCAGGGGGAAGACTGAAGCTTTCTTT. Full variable domain (rest looked up from reference TRBV5-1 and TRBJ1-1): KAGVTQTPRYLIKTRGQQVTLSCSPISGHRSVSWYQQTPGQGLQFLFEYFSETQRNKGNFPGRFSGRQFSNSRSEMNVSTLELGDSALYLCASSSARGKTEAFFGQGTRLTVV.

This sequence joins TRBV5-6 and TRBJ2-6; no reliable D call. Looked up from germline, CDR1 is SGHDT and CDR2 is YYEEEE. The CDR3 is 16 residues long. V was shortened by 0 bases and J by 0 bases, with 7 bases between the two germline ends. For the CDR3, the DNA is TGTGCCAGCAGCTTGGAAAGCATCTCTGGGGCCAACGTCCTGACTTTC. Translation: CASSLESISGANVLTF. The full variable domain, rest sourced from reference TRBV5-6 and TRBJ2-6, is DAGVTQSPTHLIKTRGQQVTLRCSPKSGHDTVSWYQQALGQGPQFIFQYYEEEERQRGNFPDRFSGHQFPNYSSELNVNALLLGDSALYLCASSLESISGANVLTFGAGSRLTVL.

This clonotype was recorded many times. The rearrangement uses TRBV12-3 or TRBV12-4 and TRBJ2-7, with 7 bases that match TRBD1. This CDR3 contains 15 residues. Trimming at V came to 1 base and at J to 2 bases, leaving 5 bases not matched to a gene. In nucleotides, the CDR3 is TGTGCCAGCAGTTTAGGGGGACAGCTACCCTACGAGCAGTACTTC. This codes for CASSLGGQLPYEQYF.

The gene calls are TRBV12-3 or TRBV12-4 and TRBJ1-2; 9 bases agree with TRBD1. V shed 5 bases, J shed 4 bases, and the junction held 8 bases outside the gene matches. This CDR3 spans 15 amino acids. CDR3 in amino acids: CASSPQGQGGYGYTF. As DNA, the CDR3 is TGTGCCAGCAGTCCCCAGGGACAGGGCGGCTATGGCTACACCTTC.

V and J are TRBV10-3 and TRBJ2-5, with D perhaps matching TRBD1 or TRBD2 (5 bases each). Trimming pared 6 bases from V and 0 bases from J, leaving 11 bases between. Germline values: CDR1 ENHRY, CDR2 SYGVKD. The CDR3 covers 14 residues. CDR3 bases: TGTGCCATCAGAAAGCCGGGACACCAAGAGACCCAGTACTTC. Translating it yields CAIRKPGHQETQYF.